The source of this TCR beta chain is a study of long-term antiretroviral therapy in people with HIV. Study-wide points: Despite increasing after ART, diversity remained lower than that of transplant donor controls. Blood draws took place between about 2003 and 2017 and possibly involved older ART regimens.

In regard to this clone: Its specificity is not known.

Trimming took 5 bases from V and 4 from J, leaving 7 bases between them. The germline CDR1 and CDR2 sequences are SGHNT and YYREEE (reference sequence). The CDR3 is made up of 12 amino acids. They ran version v3.0 of the immunoSEQ assay at survey level. Libraries were prepared by immunoSEQ multiplex PCR; TCRdb keeps only in-frame clonotypes and omits some of them. The sample lists roughly 16,000 clones; around 94% were seen once. One or more pre-ART and two or more post-ART PBMC samples were available from each donor. Sequenced material: unsorted PBMCs, taken about 6 years after starting antiretroviral therapy. This chain joins TRBV5-4 and TRBJ2-1, with D hard to call. The receptor comes from a woman aged 45-59 years with HIV. The DNA of the CDR3 is TGTGCCAGCAGGAACGTATACAATGAGCAGTTCTTC. It yields the protein CASRNVYNEQFF.